The subject of this entry is one T cell receptor beta chain. Time point given: pre-treatment sample, taken before nivolumab and TIL therapy. The tumor samples were excised metastases, mostly pleural nodules or supraclavicular lymph nodes. Progressing patients received lymphodepletion, expanded TIL infusion and IL-2. This sample is part of a study of TIL therapy for anti-PD-1-resistant metastatic lung cancer. About the research overall: By whole-exome sequencing, median non-synonymous tumor mutation burden was approximately 1.4 mutations per megabase.

The immunoSEQ assay was v3. The repertoire was sequenced with immunoSEQ multiplex PCR; TCRdb's copy has only in-frame clones and lacks some. The repertoire holds 95,000 or so clones, with 55% to 75% as singletons. CDR3 length: 14 residues. Per the germline V gene, CDR1 is MDHEN and CDR2 is SYDVKM. V trimming: 6 bases; J trimming: 3 bases; junction bases outside the gene matches: 6. This TCR was recovered from a person aged 25-85 years with non-small cell lung cancer. The V gene is TRBV28, the J gene TRBJ1-2; 8 positions match TRBD1. Here the sequenced sample was tumor tissue, taken at baseline. CDR3 loop: CASRGTGSDYGYTF. The CDR3 DNA follows: TGTGCCAGCAGAGGGACAGGTTCGGACTATGGCTACACCTTC.